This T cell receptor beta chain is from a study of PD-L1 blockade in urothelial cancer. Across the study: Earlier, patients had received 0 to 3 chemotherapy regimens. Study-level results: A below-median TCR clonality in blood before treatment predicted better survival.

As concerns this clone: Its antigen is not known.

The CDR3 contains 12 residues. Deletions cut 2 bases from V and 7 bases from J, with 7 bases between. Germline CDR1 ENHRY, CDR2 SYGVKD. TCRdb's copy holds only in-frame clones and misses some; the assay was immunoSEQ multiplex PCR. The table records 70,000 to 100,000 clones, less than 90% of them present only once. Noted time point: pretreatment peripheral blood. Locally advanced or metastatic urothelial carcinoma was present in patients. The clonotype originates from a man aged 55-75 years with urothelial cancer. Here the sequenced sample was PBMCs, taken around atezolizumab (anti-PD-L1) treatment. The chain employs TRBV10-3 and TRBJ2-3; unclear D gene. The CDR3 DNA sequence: TGTGCCATCAGTGAGGTACTACATACGCAGTATTTT. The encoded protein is CAISEVLHTQYF.